The 21 T cell receptor beta chains reported below all come from one sample, sequenced in a study of T cells after yellow fever vaccination. TCRdb itself ran the 5' RACE reads through MiXCR, one entry per CDR3 protein. The sample consists of about 340,000 distinct CDR3 sequences, under 15% of them appearing once. Here the sequenced sample was CD4+ T cells sorted from PBMCs, taken 15 days after the yellow fever booster vaccination. Receptors originate from a man between 18 and 35 years old who received the YFV17D yellow fever vaccine.

This clonotype was detected many times. The CDR3 sequence: CASRRTATNTGELFF. The DNA of the CDR3 is TGTGCCAGCAGACGGACAGCCACCAACACCGGGGAGCTGTTTTTT. V and J are TRBV7-2 and TRBJ2-2; the D gene is possibly TRBD1 (6 bases). This CDR3 has 15 residues. Germline assignment: CDR1 SGHTA and CDR2 FQGNSA. V gave up 6 bases and J gave up 2 bases, with 13 bases separating them.

The chain links TRBV20-1 to TRBJ1-5; 8 bases agree with TRBD1. With 0 bases clipped from V and 6 bases from J, the junction kept 10 bases outside the gene matches. CDR3 size: 16 residues. Germline CDR1 and CDR2: DFQATT and SNEGSKA (reference sequence). CDR3 bases: TGCAGTGCTAGAGAGAAACAGGGGGATATTAGTCAGCCCCAGCATTTT. It translates to CSAREKQGDISQPQHF.

This clonotype was seen only a few times. The chain uses TRBV7-2 and TRBJ1-4, with D possibly being TRBD1 (6 bases). V was clipped by 6 bases and J by 0 bases, with 11 bases between them. CDR3 length equals 15 residues. The V gene's germline CDR1 is SGHTA and CDR2 FQGNSA. In DNA, the CDR3 is TGTGCCAGCAGAACAGGGACTGCAACTAATGAAAAACTGTTTTTT. Translating gives CASRTGTATNEKLFF.

The chain joins TRBV4-3 to TRBJ2-5, with D perhaps matching TRBD2 (5 bases). V lost 1 base and J lost 4, with 7 bases in between. The CDR3 extends over 13 amino acids. Germline V gives CDR1 LGHNA, CDR2 YSLEER. The CDR3 DNA is TGCGCCAGCAGCCAAGGGACTTCAGAGACCCAGTACTTC. Its translation is CASSQGTSETQYF.

The V gene is TRBV12-3 or TRBV12-4, the J gene TRBJ2-7; 8 bases are shared with TRBD2. This CDR3 spans 13 amino acids. V lost 5 bases, J lost 3 bases, and 3 bases stayed unmatched. CDR3 sequence: CASSNRGGYEQYF. The CDR3 DNA is TGTGCCAGCAGTAACCGGGGGGGCTACGAGCAGTACTTC.

This chain joins TRBV4-3 and TRBJ1-1, with TRBD1 as a possible D gene (5 bases). The CDR3 consists of 14 residues. V lost 0 bases and J 11 bases, leaving 16 bases between the germline ends. Germline V CDR1 and CDR2: LGHNA, YSLEER. This chain's CDR3 is CASSQDPGRGNAFF. The CDR3 bases are TGCGCCAGCAGCCAAGATCCGGGTCGGGGGAACGCTTTCTTT.

The gene calls are TRBV20-1 and TRBJ1-4; D ambiguous. Germline V lookup: CDR1 DFQATT, CDR2 SNEGSKA (reference sequence). The CDR3 runs 15 residues. V lost 5 bases and J 3 bases, leaving 16 bases between the germline ends. In DNA form, the CDR3 reads TGCAGTGCTGTTGACTCCTTTGGGTCTAATGAAAAACTGTTTTTT. Translated: CSAVDSFGSNEKLFF.

This chain uses TRBV15 with TRBJ1-1, with 9 bases identical to TRBD1. The length of the CDR3 is 15 residues. Germline loops: CDR1 LNHNV, CDR2 YYDKDF (reference sequence). The V and J ends lost 0 bases and 10 bases, in that order; junction bases with no gene match: 9. CDR3: CATSRDSGTGFGAFF. DNA for the CDR3: TGTGCCACCAGCAGAGATTCCGGGACAGGGTTCGGAGCTTTCTTT.

This clonotype was counted between two and nine times. The junction differs from germline at one of its ends, possibly a read error. The CDR3 region has the DNA TGTGCCAGCAACTTGGGAGCCCCGGGAGGGGGCCGGGATACGCAGTATTTT. Amino acid sequence: CASNLGAPGGGRDTQYF. The chain uses TRBV5-4 and TRBJ2-3, with D possibly TRBD2 on 8 matching bases. The CDR3 is 17 residues long. Germline V gene lookup returns CDR1 SGHNT and CDR2 YYREEE (reference sequence).

The chain is built from TRBV3-1 and TRBJ2-1; TRBD2 aligns across 11 bases. This CDR3 comprises 15 residues. The J segment lost 2 bases and the V segment lost 3 bases, leaving 0 bases of the junction unmatched. The germline CDR1 and CDR2 sequences are LGHDT and YNNKEL (reference sequence). In DNA, the CDR3 is TGTGCCAGCAGCCATAGCGGGGGGGCCTACAATGAGCAGTTCTTC. This gives the protein CASSHSGGAYNEQFF.

This clonotype has only a few counts. CDR3 DNA sequence: TGCGCCAGCAGCCAAGATACGGGGGACGGGGGTACGCAGTATTTT. This encodes CASSQDTGDGGTQYF. The chain has TRBV4-3 and TRBJ2-3, with a possible D match to TRBD2 (6 bases). The CDR3 is made up of 15 amino acids. V lost 0 bases and J 8 bases, leaving 15 bases between the germline ends. From germline, CDR1 is LGHNA and CDR2 YSLEER.

In this sample, this clonotype turned up many times. This chain joins TRBV9 and TRBJ2-5, with TRBD2 as a possible D gene (6 bases). This CDR3 is built from 16 residues. Germline CDR1 and CDR2: SGDLS and YYNGEE. V dropped 4 bases and J dropped 5 bases, with 21 bases sitting between them. The CDR3 bases are TGTGCCAGCAGCCCCCACCTCAGCGGGTTTAAGGAGACCCAGTACTTC. It encodes CASSPHLSGFKETQYF.

This clonotype was seen ten or more times. This chain links TRBV7-3 with TRBJ1-2, with no clear D. With 3 bases removed from V and 7 bases from J, the gap between germline ends came to 12 bases. From germline, CDR1 is SGHTA and CDR2 FQGTGA. CDR3 size: 13 residues. In DNA form, the CDR3 reads TGTGCCAGCAGCTTTTCGCGAGAGAGTGGCTACACCTTC. Translating gives CASSFSRESGYTF.

The sample holds many counts of this clonotype. The V and J genes are TRBV5-1 and TRBJ2-3, with a weak D call TRBD1 (6 bases). Trimming shortened V by 0 bases and J by 3 bases, and 8 bases separated the two germline ends. Germline V gene lookup returns CDR1 SGHRS and CDR2 YFSETQ. This CDR3 contains 14 residues. The CDR3 here is CASSLDTGTDTQYF. The CDR3 nucleotides are TGCGCCAGCAGCTTGGACACAGGGACAGATACGCAGTATTTT.

This clonotype was recorded many times. This chain joins TRBV6-6 and TRBJ2-5; weak D call: TRBD2 (5 bases). CDR1 MNHNY and CDR2 SVGAGI come from the germline V gene (reference sequence). The CDR3 consists of 12 residues. Between the trimmed V and J ends, which lost 5 bases and 5 bases, there was a span of 9 bases. DNA for the CDR3: TGTGCCAGCAGTGAGGGTCGGGAGACCCAGTACTTC. Translated, it gives CASSEGRETQYF.

The chain combines TRBV6-5 with TRBJ2-2; D possibly uses TRBD1 or TRBD2 (5 bases each). The length of the CDR3 is 15 residues. V shed 6 bases and J shed 5 bases, with 16 bases lying between them. Per germline, CDR1 MNHEY and CDR2 SVGAGI. The DNA for the CDR3 is TGTGCCAGCAGGTGGGGCGCCCCGGGGACCGGGGAGCTGTTTTTT. Translating it yields CASRWGAPGTGELFF.

This clonotype was counted only a few times. The chain's CDR3 is CASSPVREEIDTQYF. In DNA form, the CDR3 reads TGCGCCAGCAGCCCGGTTCGGGAGGAGATAGATACGCAGTATTTT. This chain uses TRBV5-1 with TRBJ2-3, with TRBD2 identical over 7 bases. Per the germline V gene, CDR1 is SGHRS and CDR2 is YFSETQ. The CDR3 contains 15 residues. J was trimmed by 5 bases and V by 4 bases; bases with no gene match: 10.

As concerns this clonotype: Being one base from a much bigger clone, this may be a read error. As DNA, the CDR3 is TGCAGTGCTCCCGAATCAAACAGGGGAGTCATCTATGGCTACACCTTC. Translation gives CSAPESNRGVIYGYTF. The V call is TRBV20-1, the J call TRBJ1-2; the match to TRBD1 covers 7 bases. This CDR3 contains 16 residues. V lost 5 bases to trimming and J lost 4 bases; unmatched junction nucleotides: 16. CDR1 is DFQATT, CDR2 SNEGSKA, per germline (reference sequence).

This clonotype was observed a handful of times. The CDR3 sequence: CASSSYRDRGPNEQFF. The CDR3 DNA follows: TGCGCCAGCAGCTCCTACCGGGACAGGGGGCCGAATGAGCAGTTCTTC. This chain uses TRBV5-1 with TRBJ2-1; 12 nucleotides match TRBD1. Germline V CDR1 and CDR2: SGHRS, YFSETQ. The trim removed 3 bases at V and 7 bases at J, leaving 8 bases unmatched. CDR3 size: 16 residues.

This chain connects TRBV29-1 to TRBJ1-2; TRBD1 matches at 9 bases. The germline V gene encodes CDR1 SQVTM and CDR2 ANQGSEA. The CDR3 totals 13 residues. Trimming cost V 7 bases and J 4 bases; bases outside gene matches: 7. The CDR3 spells CSGETGGGYGYTF. The CDR3, as DNA: TGCAGCGGGGAAACAGGGGGCGGCTATGGCTACACCTTC. The full variable domain, in which reference TRBV29-1 and TRBJ1-2 provide the parts outside the CDR3, is SAVISQKPSRDICQRGTSLTIQCQVDSQVTMMFWYRQQPGQSLTLIATANQGSEATYESGFVIDKFPISRPNLTFSTLTVSNMSPEDSSIYLCSGETGGGYGYTFGSGTRLTVV.

This clonotype was seen ten or more times. J is TRBJ2-1 and V is TRBV12-3 or TRBV12-4; 14 nucleotides match TRBD2. The CDR3 has 20 amino acids. Trimming cost V 5 bases and J 5 bases; bases outside gene matches: 17. The CDR3 sequence: CASSRPTGSRGLAGDNEQFF. For the CDR3, the DNA is TGTGCCAGCAGTCGACCTACCGGTAGTAGGGGACTAGCGGGGGACAATGAGCAGTTCTTC.